This paragraph covers one TCR beta chain sequence. Its antigen remains unidentified. No base-level quality is on record; no much larger clone is a single base apart. The entry originates in a study of blood T cell repertoires in COVID-19 (dated by TCRdb to 2019 to 2021). For the study in its entirety: The collaborator samples originated in the United States, Italy and Spain and spanned the acute and convalescent phases of COVID-19. Samples were obtained from the ongoing ImmuneRACE study (first 160 participants) and from over 1,000 subjects provided by 6 global collaborators. Subjects who had been exposed to COVID-19, were actively infected with it, or had recovered from it provided the deeply sampled blood TCRbeta repertoires that made up the dataset. The prospective study material was composed of cDNA or gDNA derived from T cells, B-cell-depleted T cells, or PBMCs. Sample metadata almost always included a de-identified subject ID, COVID-19 status, age in years and sex. The repertoires were made available in a free public database intended to serve as a resource for research on the immune response to SARS-CoV-2. Where HLA class I and class II types were available, the types were taken from metadata supplied by the sample provider, not from assay-based typing.

TCRbeta CDR3 regions were amplified from genomic DNA by means of the immunoSEQ Assay, a bias-controlled multiplex PCR. In the authors' own workflow: The number of nucleated cells in each sample was estimated by amplification of reference gene primers within the assay. To quantify the absolute abundance of each unique TCRbeta CDR3 rearrangement, sequence reads were collapsed and filtered. For each sample, productive Simpson clonality was calculated by taking the square root of Simpson's diversity index across productive rearrangements. TCRdb provides this immuneACCESS table in a form limited to in-frame rearrangements. Some clones are lacking; in checked studies, under half of them reflect an unresolved V gene, and why the rest are absent is not known. That table furnishes V, J and clone size, whereas the DNA furnished D and trimming. The sample table shows 90,000 or so clones, and approximately 82% are seen once. The ten biggest clones cover more than 9.5% of the sample.

Findings and caveats that apply to the study as a whole: The quantity of clinical and demographic metadata differed by source and by participant and was supplied without curation.

Including cysteine and phenylalanine, the CDR3 has 14 amino acids. The only DNA kept is the CDR3, 42 bases in frame from the first base. A distance of 11 bases separates the germline ends of V and J, which lose 1 base and 5 bases respectively. CDR1 and CDR2 (SGHAT, FQNNGV) derive from the germline V gene. Each collaborating institution followed its own protocols to collect whole blood in K2EDTA tubes. For TCRbeta analysis, collaborator samples were shipped as frozen whole blood, as isolated PBMCs, or as DNA extracted from either sample type. The sequence derives from a human donor in a cohort sampled during active COVID-19. The specimen sequenced was peripheral blood. The V and J genes are TRBV11-2 and TRBJ2-5, and the D gene may be TRBD2, 5 bases matching. The DNA reads as follows: TGTGCCAGCAGCTTAGCGGGGTGGGCCGAGACCCAGTACTTC. The encoded protein is CASSLAGWAETQYF.